Below, one TCR beta chain is given with its context. What it binds is unknown. The data were produced by immunoSEQ multiplex PCR, yet TCRdb's version contains in-frame clones alone and is incomplete. The table has 68,000 or so clones, 79% seen once; the top ten hold over 8%. This sample is part of a study of a mutant IDH1 vaccine in newly diagnosed glioma. For the study at large: A roughly 60% male, 37.5% female split and a mean age of roughly 44 years characterized treated patients. Those enrolled had earlier been treated with radiotherapy, temozolomide, or both, mostly both.

The CDR3 runs to 14 residues. In germline, CDR1 is SGDLS, CDR2 YYNGEE. V trimming: 2 bases; J trimming: 4 bases; junction bases outside the gene matches: 4. Time point here: baseline, week 1 (first vaccination visit). The treatment is: pre-vaccination baseline after standard-of-care therapy. There were new WHO grade 3 or 4 astrocytomas in the donors, and these were IDH1-mutant and ATRX-lost. Study-wide results and limits: Any relationship between pseudoprogression and changes in top peripheral T cell clonotypes seemed absent.

J is TRBJ1-1 and V is TRBV9; the match to TRBD1 covers 8 bases. The TCR sequence derives from a man in his fifties with glioma. Material: PBMCs, obtained from a glioma patient treated with radiotherapy, temozolomide or both. In DNA form, the CDR3 reads TGTGCCAGCAGCGTGAACACAGGGGGCACTGAAGCTTTCTTT. It codes for CASSVNTGGTEAFF.